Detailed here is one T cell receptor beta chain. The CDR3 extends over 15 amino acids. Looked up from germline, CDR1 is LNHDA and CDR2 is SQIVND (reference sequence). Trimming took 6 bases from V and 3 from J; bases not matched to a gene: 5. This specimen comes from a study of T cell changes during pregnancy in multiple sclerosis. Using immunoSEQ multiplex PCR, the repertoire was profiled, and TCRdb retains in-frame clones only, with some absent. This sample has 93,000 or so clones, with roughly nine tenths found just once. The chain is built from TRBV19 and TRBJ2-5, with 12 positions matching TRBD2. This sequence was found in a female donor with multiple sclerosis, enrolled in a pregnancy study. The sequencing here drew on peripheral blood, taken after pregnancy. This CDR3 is CASRTSGGIEETQYF. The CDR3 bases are TGTGCCAGTAGAACTAGCGGGGGGATCGAAGAGACCCAGTACTTC.